These 13 T cell receptor beta chains originate from one sample sequenced in a study of shared clonotypes between healthy human individuals. Sequencing used immunoSEQ multiplex PCR; TCRdb keeps in-frame clones, though not all of them. The profile shows 2 million to 2.5 million clones, roughly 95% of them singletons. Sequenced material: naive CD4+ T cells sorted from blood. The sample's subset: CD45RA+ positively selected. The receptors here all came from a man between 18 and 35 years old in good health.

V is TRBV28 and J is TRBJ1-4; D is unresolved. V gave up 7 bases and J gave up 4 bases, with 13 bases separating them. This CDR3 has 14 residues. In germline, CDR1 is MDHEN, CDR2 SYDVKM. The CDR3, as DNA: TGTGCCAGCACCTCGGCAGTCTATAATGAAAAACTGTTTTTT. Its protein is CASTSAVYNEKLFF. Looking up the rest from reference TRBV28 and TRBJ1-4 gives the full variable domain: DVKVTQSSRYLVKRTGEKVFLECVQDMDHENMFWYRQDPGLGLRLIYFSYDVKMKEKGDIPEGYSVSREKKERFSLILESASTNQTSMYLCASTSAVYNEKLFFGSGTQLSVL.

The genes are TRBV27 and TRBJ2-5, with 8 bases identical to TRBD2. J lost 7 bases, V lost 2 bases, and 0 bases had no gene match. The germline V gene encodes CDR1 MNHEY and CDR2 SMNVEV (reference sequence). The CDR3 runs 12 residues. CDR3 sequence (DNA): TGTGCCAGCAGTTTAGCGGGGGGGACCCAGTACTTC. Its translation is CASSLAGGTQYF.

The genes are TRBV2 and TRBJ2-7; D not resolved. The length of the CDR3 is 12 residues. Germline CDR1 SNHLY, CDR2 FYNNEI. V lost 1 base and J 6 bases, leaving 7 bases between the germline ends. CDR3 loop: CASSEVTLEQYF. The CDR3 bases are TGTGCCAGCAGTGAAGTTACGCTCGAGCAGTACTTC.

V usage is TRBV6-6 and J usage is TRBJ1-5; D is perhaps TRBD1 (5 bases). The germline V and J ends were trimmed by 5 bases and 7 bases, with 18 bases remaining between them. Germline CDR1 MNHNY, CDR2 SVGAGI (reference sequence). The length of the CDR3 is 15 residues. The CDR3 sequence: CASSPPGILGQPQHF. DNA of the CDR3: TGTGCCAGCAGTCCTCCAGGGATCCTCGGGCAGCCCCAGCATTTT.

J is TRBJ1-5 and V is TRBV6-5; D perhaps matches TRBD1 (5 bases). V was cut by 6 bases and J by 1 base, with 13 bases left in between. CDR1 and CDR2 from the germline V gene are MNHEY and SVGAGI. The CDR3 spans 15 residues. CDR3 region: CASSPWGGSNQPQHF. The CDR3 nucleotides read TGTGCCAGCAGCCCCTGGGGGGGGAGCAATCAGCCCCAGCATTTT.

The chain is built from TRBV10-3 and TRBJ1-1; TRBD1 is a possible D gene (6 bases). V lost 0 bases and J 2 bases, leaving 10 bases between the germline ends. The germline gives CDR1 ENHRY, CDR2 SYGVKD. The CDR3 contains 15 residues. CDR3 residues: CAISESTGINTEAFF. For the CDR3, the DNA is TGTGCCATCAGTGAGTCGACAGGCATAAACACTGAAGCTTTCTTT.

The rearrangement links TRBV4-1 to TRBJ2-3; D possibly matches TRBD1 or TRBD2 (5 bases each). Trimming took 3 bases from V and 4 from J, leaving 11 bases between them. This CDR3 has 14 residues. Germline V gives CDR1 MGHRA, CDR2 YSYEKL. The CDR3 loop reads CASSQGERADTQYF. In DNA, the CDR3 is TGCGCCAGCAGCCAGGGGGAGAGAGCAGATACGCAGTATTTT.

V and J are TRBV6-1 and TRBJ2-1, with a tentative D call TRBD1 (5 bases). V was trimmed by 2 bases and J by 1 base, leaving 9 bases between them. CDR1 MNHNS and CDR2 SASEGT come from the germline V gene. The CDR3 is 15 residues long. The CDR3 sequence is CASSEQGNSYNEQFF. The CDR3 DNA sequence: TGTGCCAGCAGTGAACAGGGCAATTCCTACAATGAGCAGTTCTTC.

This chain joins TRBV7-9 and TRBJ1-4; D gene ambiguous. There are 15 residues in the CDR3. Germline V gene lookup returns CDR1 SEHNR and CDR2 FQNEAQ (reference sequence). The ends were cut back, 0 bases at V and 4 bases at J, with 9 bases in the middle. The CDR3 DNA reads TGTGCCAGCAGCTTAGCGGGTAGGGTTAATGAAAAACTGTTTTTT. Its protein product is CASSLAGRVNEKLFF. The full variable domain, in which reference TRBV7-9 and TRBJ1-4 provide the parts outside the CDR3, is DTGVSQNPRHKITKRGQNVTFRCDPISEHNRLYWYRQTLGQGPEFLTYFQNEAQLEKSRLLSDRFSAERPKGSFSTLEIQRTEQGDSAMYLCASSLAGRVNEKLFFGSGTQLSVL.

This clone was detected only once. Other nucleotide sequences from this sample produce the same CDR3. V usage is TRBV7-9 and J usage is TRBJ1-3; no clear D gene. V lost 0 bases and J 2 bases, leaving 5 bases between the germline ends. CDR3 length equals 14 residues. Germline V gene sequence: CDR1 SEHNR, CDR2 FQNEAQ (reference sequence). For the CDR3, the DNA is TGTGCCAGCAGCTTAGCGGCCGCTGGAAACACCATATATTTT. Translated, it gives CASSLAAAGNTIYF. Full variable domain (outside the CDR3, taken from reference TRBV7-9 and TRBJ1-3): DTGVSQNPRHKITKRGQNVTFRCDPISEHNRLYWYRQTLGQGPEFLTYFQNEAQLEKSRLLSDRFSAERPKGSFSTLEIQRTEQGDSAMYLCASSLAAAGNTIYFGEGSWLTVV.

The chain combines TRBV15 with TRBJ2-2; D not certain. CDR1 is LNHNV, CDR2 YYDKDF, per germline (reference sequence). V lost 0 bases and J lost 5, with 13 bases in between. The CDR3 has 16 amino acids. CDR3 sequence: CATSRDRWGGTGELFF. The CDR3 DNA follows: TGTGCCACCAGCAGAGATCGATGGGGTGGAACCGGGGAGCTGTTTTTT.

The rearrangement joins TRBV7-2 to TRBJ2-7; D gene uncertain. The CDR3 consists of 15 residues. Germline V gene lookup returns CDR1 SGHTA and CDR2 FQGNSA. V was cut by 1 base and J by 0 bases, with 10 bases left in between. The CDR3 region is CASSLVGISSYEQYF. The CDR3 DNA sequence: TGTGCCAGCAGCTTAGTGGGGATATCCTCCTACGAGCAGTACTTC.

The CDR3 is CASSIIAGILPGNQPQHF. The CDR3 bases are TGTGCCAGTAGTATTATCGCAGGTATTTTGCCGGGCAATCAGCCCCAGCATTTT. The rearrangement uses TRBV19 and TRBJ1-5, with D unclear. CDR3 length: 18 residues. CDR1 LNHDA and CDR2 SQIVND come from the germline V gene (reference sequence). V was trimmed by 3 bases and J by 2 bases, leaving 20 bases between them.